The present entry profiles one T cell receptor (beta chain) with its context. This record comes from a study of blood T cell repertoires in COVID-19. Study information: The United States, Italy and Spain were the sources of the acute and convalescent COVID-19 samples. T cells, B-cell-depleted T cells, or PBMCs provided the cDNA or gDNA that served as material.

The table came from immunoSEQ multiplex PCR; TCRdb's copy has only in-frame clones and leaves some out. The sample carries roughly 220,000 clones, approximately 80% recorded once. Sequenced input: peripheral blood. The source is a middle-aged woman who had recovered from COVID-19.

The CDR3 DNA is TGTGCCAGCAGCTCGAACAGGAATTCACCCCTCCACTTT. This codes for CASSSNRNSPLHF. The chain joins TRBV11-2 to TRBJ1-6; the D gene is possibly TRBD1 (5 bases). CDR3 length equals 13 residues. The V gene's germline CDR1 is SGHAT and CDR2 FQNNGV. The V and J ends lost 4 bases and 7 bases respectively, with 8 bases between them.